This T cell receptor beta chain was sequenced in a study of T-cell reconstitution after alpha-beta-depleted transplantation in children. Per the germline V gene, CDR1 is SEHNR and CDR2 is FQNEAQ (reference sequence). The CDR3 is 14 amino acids. Deletions cut 1 base from V and 4 bases from J, with 8 bases between. Whole-study findings and limits: It was newly produced T cells that mostly accounted for T-cell counts and diversity one year after transplant.

Preparation of the TCRbeta library used unique molecular identifiers. TCRdb ran MiXCR on the PCR reads and lists one entry per CDR3 protein. Of 330,000 or so distinct CDR3 sequences listed, nearly 8% are singletons. This clonotype showed up many times. Its antigen is not identified. This chain connects TRBV7-9 to TRBJ2-1; no firm D call. This clonotype was sampled from a female patient aged 2 to 10 who had a stem cell transplant for Fanconi anemia, so the T cells may come from the graft donor. Here the sequenced sample was peripheral blood, taken 360 days after TCRalphabeta/CD19-depleted stem cell transplant. CDR3 amino acids: CASSLVTTYNEQFF. CDR3 bases: TGTGCCAGCAGCTTAGTAACTACTTACAATGAGCAGTTCTTC. The full variable domain, rest sourced from reference TRBV7-9 and TRBJ2-1, is DTGVSQNPRHKITKRGQNVTFRCDPISEHNRLYWYRQTLGQGPEFLTYFQNEAQLEKSRLLSDRFSAERPKGSFSTLEIQRTEQGDSAMYLCASSLVTTYNEQFFGPGTRLTVL.